This T cell receptor (beta chain) was profiled in a study of glioma-infiltrating T cells. Study-level findings and limits: Gliomas, especially low-grade, showed above-expected tissue-blood divergence; non-neoplastic patients showed below.

This clonotype has just a few counts. What it binds is not known. Using RNA template, CDR3s of TCR alpha and beta were amplified with iRepertoire arm-PCR. Input was 100-400 ng of tissue mRNA or PBMC total RNA. TCRdb redid the calling of the multiplex PCR reads with MiXCR, one entry per CDR3 protein. The sample lists approximately 40,000 distinct CDR3 sequences; more than 20% were seen once. There are 14 residues in the CDR3. Trimming took 6 bases from V and 1 from J; bases not matched to a gene: 4. CDR1 is SNHLY and CDR2 is FYNNEI in the germline V gene. Sequencing input: glioma tissue, nonneoplastic brain tissue, or PBMCs (not recorded which). The source of this sequence is a human donor with low-grade glioma or glioblastoma, undergoing nonglioma brain surgery, or in good health (not recorded which). The chain carries TRBV2 and TRBJ2-3; 7 positions match TRBD1. The CDR3 spells CASRKDRGTDTQYF. The CDR3 region has the DNA TGTGCCAGCAGGAAAGACAGGGGCACAGATACGCAGTATTTT.